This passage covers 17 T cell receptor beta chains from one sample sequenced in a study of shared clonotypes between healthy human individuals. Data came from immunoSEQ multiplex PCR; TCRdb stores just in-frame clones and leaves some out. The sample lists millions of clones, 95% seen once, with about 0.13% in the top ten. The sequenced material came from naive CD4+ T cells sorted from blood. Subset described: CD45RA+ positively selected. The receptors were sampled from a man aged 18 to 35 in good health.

The CDR3 loop is CASSVSAYEQYF. For the CDR3, the DNA is TGTGCCAGCAGCGTATCGGCCTACGAGCAGTACTTC. The J gene is TRBJ2-7, the V gene TRBV7-9, with D unresolved. CDR3 size: 12 residues. V lost 5 bases to trimming and J lost 2 bases, with 7 bases between them. CDR1 and CDR2 (germline): SEHNR, FQNEAQ (reference sequence).

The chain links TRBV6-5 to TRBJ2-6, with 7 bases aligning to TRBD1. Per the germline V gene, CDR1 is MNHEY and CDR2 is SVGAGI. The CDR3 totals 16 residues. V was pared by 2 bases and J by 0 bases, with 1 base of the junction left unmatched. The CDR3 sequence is CASSYRQGSGANVLTF. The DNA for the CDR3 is TGTGCCAGCAGTTACCGACAGGGCTCTGGGGCCAACGTCCTGACTTTC.

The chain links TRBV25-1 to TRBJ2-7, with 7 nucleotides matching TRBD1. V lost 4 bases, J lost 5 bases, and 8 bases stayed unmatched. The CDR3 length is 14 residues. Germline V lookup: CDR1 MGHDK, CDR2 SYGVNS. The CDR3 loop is CASSALTGFHEQYF. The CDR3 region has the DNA TGTGCCAGCAGTGCGCTGACAGGGTTCCACGAGCAGTACTTC.

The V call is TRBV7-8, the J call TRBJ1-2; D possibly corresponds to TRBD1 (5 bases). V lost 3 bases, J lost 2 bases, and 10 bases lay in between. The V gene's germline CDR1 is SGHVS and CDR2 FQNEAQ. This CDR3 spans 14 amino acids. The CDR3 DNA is TGTGCCAGCAGCTTCGCAGGGCAGAACTATGGCTACACCTTC. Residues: CASSFAGQNYGYTF.

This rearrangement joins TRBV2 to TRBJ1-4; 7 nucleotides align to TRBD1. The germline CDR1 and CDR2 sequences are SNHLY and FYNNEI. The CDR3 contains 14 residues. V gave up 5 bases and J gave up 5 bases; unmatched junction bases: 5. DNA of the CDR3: TGTGCCAGCAGTCCGGACAGGTACAATGAAAAACTGTTTTTT. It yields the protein CASSPDRYNEKLFF.

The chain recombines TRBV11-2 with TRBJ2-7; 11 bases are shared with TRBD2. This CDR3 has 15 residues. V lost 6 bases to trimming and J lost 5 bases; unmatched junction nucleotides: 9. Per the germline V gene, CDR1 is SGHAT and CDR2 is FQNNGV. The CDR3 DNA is TGTGCCAGCAGGCAAAAACTAGCGGGGGTACACGAGCAGTACTTC. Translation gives CASRQKLAGVHEQYF.

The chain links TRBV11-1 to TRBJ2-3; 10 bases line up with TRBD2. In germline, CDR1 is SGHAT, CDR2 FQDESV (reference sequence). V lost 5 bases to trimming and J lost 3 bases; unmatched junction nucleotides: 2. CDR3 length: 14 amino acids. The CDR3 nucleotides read TGTGCCAGCAGCCCGGGACTAGCGACAGATACGCAGTATTTT. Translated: CASSPGLATDTQYF.

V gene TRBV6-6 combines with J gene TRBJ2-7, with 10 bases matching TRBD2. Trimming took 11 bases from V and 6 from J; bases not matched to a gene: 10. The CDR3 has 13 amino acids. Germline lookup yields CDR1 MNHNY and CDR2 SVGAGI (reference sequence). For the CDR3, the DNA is TGTGCCTGCCAGGCTAGCGGGAGTATCGAGCAGTACTTC. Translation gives CACQASGSIEQYF.

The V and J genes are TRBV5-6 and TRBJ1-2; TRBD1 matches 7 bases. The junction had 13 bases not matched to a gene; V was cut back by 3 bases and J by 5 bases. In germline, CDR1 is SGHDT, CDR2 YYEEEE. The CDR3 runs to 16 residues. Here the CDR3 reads CASSYGTAHQGYGYTF. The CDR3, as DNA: TGTGCCAGCAGCTACGGGACAGCCCATCAAGGGTATGGCTACACCTTC.

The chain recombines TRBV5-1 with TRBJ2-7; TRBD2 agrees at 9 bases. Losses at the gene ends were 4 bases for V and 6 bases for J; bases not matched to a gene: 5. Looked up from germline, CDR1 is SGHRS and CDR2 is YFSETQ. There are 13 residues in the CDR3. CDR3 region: CASSTGLAFEQYF. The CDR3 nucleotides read TGCGCCAGCAGCACGGGACTAGCATTCGAGCAGTACTTC.

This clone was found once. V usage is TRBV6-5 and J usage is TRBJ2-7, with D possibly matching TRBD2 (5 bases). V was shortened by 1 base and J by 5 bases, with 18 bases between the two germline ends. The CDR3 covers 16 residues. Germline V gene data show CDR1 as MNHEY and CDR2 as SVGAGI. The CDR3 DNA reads TGTGCCAGCAGTTACTACCCGGGGAATTGGGAACACGAGCAGTACTTC. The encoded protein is CASSYYPGNWEHEQYF.

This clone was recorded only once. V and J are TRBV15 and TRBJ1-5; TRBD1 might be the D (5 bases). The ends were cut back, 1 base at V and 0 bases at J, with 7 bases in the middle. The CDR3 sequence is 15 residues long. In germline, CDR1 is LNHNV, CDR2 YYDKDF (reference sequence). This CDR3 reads CATSRGDVSNQPQHF. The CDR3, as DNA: TGTGCCACCAGCAGAGGGGACGTTAGCAATCAGCCCCAGCATTTT.

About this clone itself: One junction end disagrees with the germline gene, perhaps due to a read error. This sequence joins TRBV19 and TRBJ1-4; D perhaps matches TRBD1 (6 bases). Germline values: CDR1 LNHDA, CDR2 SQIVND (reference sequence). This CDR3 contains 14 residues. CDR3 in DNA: TGTGCCAGTAGGATAGGCACAGGGAATGAAAAACTGTTTTTT. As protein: CASRIGTGNEKLFF.

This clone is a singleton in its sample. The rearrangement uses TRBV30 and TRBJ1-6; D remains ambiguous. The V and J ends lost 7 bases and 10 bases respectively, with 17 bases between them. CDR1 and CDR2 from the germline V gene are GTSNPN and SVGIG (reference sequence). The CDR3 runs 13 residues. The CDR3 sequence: CAFNDQVGSPLHF. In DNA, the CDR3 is TGTGCCTTTAATGACCAAGTCGGGTCACCCCTCCACTTT.

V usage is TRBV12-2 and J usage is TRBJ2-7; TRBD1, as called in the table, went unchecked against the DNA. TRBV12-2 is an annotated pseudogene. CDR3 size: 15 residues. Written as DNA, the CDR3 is TGTGCAAGTCGCCAGCAGACAGGGGACCTCCACGAGCAGTACTTC. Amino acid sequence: CASRQQTGDLHEQYF.

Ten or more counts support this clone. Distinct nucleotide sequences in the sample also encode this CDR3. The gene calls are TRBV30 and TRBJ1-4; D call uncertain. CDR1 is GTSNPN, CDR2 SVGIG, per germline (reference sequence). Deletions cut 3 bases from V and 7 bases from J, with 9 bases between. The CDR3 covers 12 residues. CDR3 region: CAWSAMGEKLFF. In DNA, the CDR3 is TGTGCCTGGAGCGCGATGGGTGAAAAACTGTTTTTT.

The CDR3 region is CASSGPWGKADTQYF. Written as DNA, the CDR3 is TGTGCCAGCAGTGGGCCTTGGGGGAAAGCAGATACGCAGTATTTT. This chain joins TRBV6-1 and TRBJ2-3, with D perhaps being TRBD1 or TRBD2 (5 bases each). The CDR3 has 15 residues. CDR1 is MNHNS and CDR2 is SASEGT in the germline V gene. V gave up 4 bases and J gave up 4 bases, with 15 bases separating them.